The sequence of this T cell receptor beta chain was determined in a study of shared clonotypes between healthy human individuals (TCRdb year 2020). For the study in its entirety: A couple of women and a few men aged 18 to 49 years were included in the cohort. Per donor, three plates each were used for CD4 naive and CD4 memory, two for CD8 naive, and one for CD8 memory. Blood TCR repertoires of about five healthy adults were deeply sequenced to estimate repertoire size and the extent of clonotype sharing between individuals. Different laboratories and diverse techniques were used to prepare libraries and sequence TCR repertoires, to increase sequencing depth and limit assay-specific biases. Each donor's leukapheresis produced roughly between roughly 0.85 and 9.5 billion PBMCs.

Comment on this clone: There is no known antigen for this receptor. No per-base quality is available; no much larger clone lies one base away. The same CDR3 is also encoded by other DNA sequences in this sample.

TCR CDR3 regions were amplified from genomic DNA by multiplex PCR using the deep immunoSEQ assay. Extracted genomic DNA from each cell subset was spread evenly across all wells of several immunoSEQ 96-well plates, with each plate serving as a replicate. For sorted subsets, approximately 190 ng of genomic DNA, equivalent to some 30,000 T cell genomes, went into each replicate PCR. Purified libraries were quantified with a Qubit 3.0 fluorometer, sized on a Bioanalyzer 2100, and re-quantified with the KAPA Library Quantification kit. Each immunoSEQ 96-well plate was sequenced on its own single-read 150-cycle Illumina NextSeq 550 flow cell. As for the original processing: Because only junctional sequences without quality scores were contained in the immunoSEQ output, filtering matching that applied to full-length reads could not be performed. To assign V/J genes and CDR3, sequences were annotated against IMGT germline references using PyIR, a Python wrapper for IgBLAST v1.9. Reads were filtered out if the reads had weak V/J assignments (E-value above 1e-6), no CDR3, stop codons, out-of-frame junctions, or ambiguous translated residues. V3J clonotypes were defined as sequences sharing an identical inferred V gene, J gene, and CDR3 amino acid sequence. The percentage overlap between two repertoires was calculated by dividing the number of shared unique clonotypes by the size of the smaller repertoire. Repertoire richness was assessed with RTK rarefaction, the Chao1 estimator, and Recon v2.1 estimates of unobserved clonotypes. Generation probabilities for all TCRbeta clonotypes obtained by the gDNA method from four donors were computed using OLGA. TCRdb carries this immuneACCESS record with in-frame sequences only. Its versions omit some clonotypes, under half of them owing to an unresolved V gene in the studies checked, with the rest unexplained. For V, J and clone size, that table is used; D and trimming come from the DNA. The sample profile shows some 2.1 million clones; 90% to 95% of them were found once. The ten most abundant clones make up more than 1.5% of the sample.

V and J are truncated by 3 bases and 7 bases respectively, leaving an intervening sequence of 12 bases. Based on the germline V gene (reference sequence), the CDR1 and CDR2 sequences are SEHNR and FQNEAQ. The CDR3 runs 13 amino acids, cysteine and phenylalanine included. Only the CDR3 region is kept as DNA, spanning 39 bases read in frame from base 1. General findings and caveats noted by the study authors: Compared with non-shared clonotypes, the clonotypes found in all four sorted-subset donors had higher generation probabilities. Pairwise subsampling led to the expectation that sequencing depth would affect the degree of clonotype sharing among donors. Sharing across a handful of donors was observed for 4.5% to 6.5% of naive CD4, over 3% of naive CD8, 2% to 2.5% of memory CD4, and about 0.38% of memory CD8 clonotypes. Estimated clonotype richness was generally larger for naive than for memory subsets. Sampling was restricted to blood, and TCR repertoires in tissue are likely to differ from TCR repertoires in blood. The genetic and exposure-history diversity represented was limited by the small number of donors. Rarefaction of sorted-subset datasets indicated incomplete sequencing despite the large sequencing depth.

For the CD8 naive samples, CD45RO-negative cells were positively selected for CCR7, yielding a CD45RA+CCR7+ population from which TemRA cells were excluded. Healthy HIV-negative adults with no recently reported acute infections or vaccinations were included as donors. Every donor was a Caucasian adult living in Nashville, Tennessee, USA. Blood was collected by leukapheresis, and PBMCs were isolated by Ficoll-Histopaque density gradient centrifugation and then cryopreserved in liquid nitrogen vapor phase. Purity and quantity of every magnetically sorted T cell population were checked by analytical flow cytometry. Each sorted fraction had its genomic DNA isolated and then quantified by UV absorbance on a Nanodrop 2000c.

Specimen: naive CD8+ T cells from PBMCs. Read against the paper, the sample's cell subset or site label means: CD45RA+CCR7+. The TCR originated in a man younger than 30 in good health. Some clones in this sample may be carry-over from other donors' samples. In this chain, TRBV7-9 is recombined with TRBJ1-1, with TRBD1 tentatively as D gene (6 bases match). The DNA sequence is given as TGTGCCAGCAGCTTTACTTTGGACAGTGAAGCTTTCTTT. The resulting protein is CASSFTLDSEAFF.